Sequencing of this TCR beta chain was carried out in a study of Graves' ophthalmopathy and Graves' hyperthyroidism. About the research overall: There was a collection of peripheral blood at initial diagnosis, before any treatment. Study conclusions and caveats: Also, most clonotypes expanded in the thyroid above 0.001 frequency appeared in blood.

Under 3 months in duration, the ophthalmopathy in affected donors had moderate-to-severe activity, CAS ≥3 and NOSPECS ≥4. CDR3 length: 12 amino acids. Deletions cut 2 bases from V and 10 bases from J, with 11 bases between. Germline CDR1 reads MDHEN; CDR2 reads SYDVKM. This clonotype has a count of ten or more. What it binds is not known. The TCR beta CDR3 regions underwent amplification from RNA transcripts. First-round RT-PCR used HTBI primers; second-round multiplex PCR followed. Each CDR3 protein is one row after TCRdb ran MiXCR on the multiplex PCR reads. The sample has approximately 480,000 distinct CDR3 sequences, approximately 14% seen once.

The origin of this receptor is a woman younger than 45 with Graves' ophthalmopathy. The material sequenced was blood. The chain combines TRBV28 with TRBJ1-1; a weak D match, TRBD1 (6 bases). The CDR3 loop is CASSLGVRGAFF. For the CDR3, the DNA is TGTGCCAGCAGTTTAGGGGTCAGGGGAGCTTTCTTT.